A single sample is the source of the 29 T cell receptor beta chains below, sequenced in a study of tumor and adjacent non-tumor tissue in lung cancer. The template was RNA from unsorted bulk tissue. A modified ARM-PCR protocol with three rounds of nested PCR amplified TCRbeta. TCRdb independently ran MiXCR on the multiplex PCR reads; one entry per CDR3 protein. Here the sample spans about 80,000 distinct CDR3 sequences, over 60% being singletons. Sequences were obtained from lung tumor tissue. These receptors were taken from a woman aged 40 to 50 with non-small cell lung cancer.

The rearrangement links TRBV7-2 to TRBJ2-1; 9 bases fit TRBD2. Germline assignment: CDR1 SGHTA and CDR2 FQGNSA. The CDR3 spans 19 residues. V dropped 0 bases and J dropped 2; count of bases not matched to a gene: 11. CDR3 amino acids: CASSLAAGGRGRTYNEQFF. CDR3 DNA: TGTGCCAGCAGCTTAGCGGCGGGGGGGCGCGGGAGGACCTACAATGAGCAGTTCTTC.

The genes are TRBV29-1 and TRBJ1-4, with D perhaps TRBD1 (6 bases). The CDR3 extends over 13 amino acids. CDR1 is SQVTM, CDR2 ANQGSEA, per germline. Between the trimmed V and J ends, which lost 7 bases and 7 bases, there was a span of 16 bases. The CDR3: CSGRQAITEKLFF. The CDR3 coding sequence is TGCAGCGGACGACAGGCTATTACTGAAAAACTGTTTTTT.

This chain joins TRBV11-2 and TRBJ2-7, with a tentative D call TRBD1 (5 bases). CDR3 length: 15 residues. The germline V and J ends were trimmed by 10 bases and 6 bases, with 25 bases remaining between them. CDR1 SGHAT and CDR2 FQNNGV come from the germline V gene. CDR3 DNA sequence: TGTGCCATCAGTCAACAAAGGGGTACCCAGTGCGAGCAGTACTTC. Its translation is CAISQQRGTQCEQYF. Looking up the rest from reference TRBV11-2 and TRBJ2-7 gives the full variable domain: EAGVAQSPRYKIIEKRQSVAFWCNPISGHATLYWYQQILGQGPKLLIQFQNNGVVDDSQLPKDRFSAERLKGVDSTLKIQPAKLEDSAVYLCAISQQRGTQCEQYFGPGTRLTVT.

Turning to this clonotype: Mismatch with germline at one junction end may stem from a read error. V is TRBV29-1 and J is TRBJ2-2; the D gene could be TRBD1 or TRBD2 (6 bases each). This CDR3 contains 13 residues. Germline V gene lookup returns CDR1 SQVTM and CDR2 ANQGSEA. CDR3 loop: CSVRTGMEGVLFF. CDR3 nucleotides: TGCAGTGTCCGCACCGGGATGGAGGGGGTGCTGTTTTTT.

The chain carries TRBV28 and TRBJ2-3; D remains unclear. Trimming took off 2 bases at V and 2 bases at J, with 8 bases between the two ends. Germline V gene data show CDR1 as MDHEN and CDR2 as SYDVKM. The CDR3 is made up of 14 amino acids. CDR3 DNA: TGTGCCAGCAGTTTAATAAGGCCCACAGATACGCAGTATTTT. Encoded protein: CASSLIRPTDTQYF.

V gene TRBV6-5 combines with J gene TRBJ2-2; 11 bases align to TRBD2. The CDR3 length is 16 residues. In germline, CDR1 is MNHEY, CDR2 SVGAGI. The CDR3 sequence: CVNTLSGGVGTGELFF. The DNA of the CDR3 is TGTGTCAACACCCTTAGCGGGGGGGTGGGCACCGGGGAGCTGTTTTTT.

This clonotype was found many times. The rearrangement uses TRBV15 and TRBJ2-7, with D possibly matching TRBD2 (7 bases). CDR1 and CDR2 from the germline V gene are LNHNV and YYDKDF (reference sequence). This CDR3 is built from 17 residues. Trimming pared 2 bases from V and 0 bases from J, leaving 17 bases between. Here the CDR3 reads CATSRRGGSINSYEQYF. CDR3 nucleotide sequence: TGTGCCACCAGCAGAAGGGGGGGATCCATCAACTCCTACGAGCAGTACTTC.

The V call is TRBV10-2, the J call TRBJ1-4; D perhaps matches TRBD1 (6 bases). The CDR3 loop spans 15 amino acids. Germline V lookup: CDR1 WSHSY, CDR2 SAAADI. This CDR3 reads CASRDTLGRYEKLFF. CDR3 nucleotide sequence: TGCGCAAGCCGGGACACCCTAGGACGATACGAAAAACTGTTTTTT.

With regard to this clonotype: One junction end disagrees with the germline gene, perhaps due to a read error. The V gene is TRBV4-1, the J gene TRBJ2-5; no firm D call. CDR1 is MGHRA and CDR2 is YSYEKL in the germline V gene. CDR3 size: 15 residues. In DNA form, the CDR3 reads TGTGCCAGCAGTAGGGCGGTAGGGCCGCCAGAGACCCAGTACTTC. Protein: CASSRAVGPPETQYF.

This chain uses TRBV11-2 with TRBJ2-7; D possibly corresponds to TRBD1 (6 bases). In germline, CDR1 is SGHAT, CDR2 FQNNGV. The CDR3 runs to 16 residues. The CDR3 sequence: CTNSPLGGQGYCEQYF. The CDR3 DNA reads TGTACCAACAGCCCCCTCGGTGGGCAGGGGTACTGCGAGCAGTACTTC.

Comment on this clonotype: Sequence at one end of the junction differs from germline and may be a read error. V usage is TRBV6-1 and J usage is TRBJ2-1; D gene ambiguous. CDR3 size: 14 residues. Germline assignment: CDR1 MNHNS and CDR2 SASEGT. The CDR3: CVSTSGTSYNEQFF. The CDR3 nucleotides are TGTGTCAGCACGAGTGGTACCTCCTACAATGAGCAGTTCTTC.

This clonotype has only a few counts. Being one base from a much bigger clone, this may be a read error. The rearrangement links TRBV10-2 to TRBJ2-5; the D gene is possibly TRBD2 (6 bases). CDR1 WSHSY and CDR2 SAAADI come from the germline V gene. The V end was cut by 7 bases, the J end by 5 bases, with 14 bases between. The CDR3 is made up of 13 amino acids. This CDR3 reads CASTPSVWETQYF. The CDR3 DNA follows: TGCGCCAGCACGCCTAGCGTGTGGGAGACCCAGTACTTC.

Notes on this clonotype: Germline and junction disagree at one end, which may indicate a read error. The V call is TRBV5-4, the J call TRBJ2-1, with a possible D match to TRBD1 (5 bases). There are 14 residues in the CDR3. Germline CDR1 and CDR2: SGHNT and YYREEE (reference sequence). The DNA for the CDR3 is TGTGCCAGCAGCTCCGGGTCAGGGATCAATGAACAGTTCTTC. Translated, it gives CASSSGSGINEQFF.

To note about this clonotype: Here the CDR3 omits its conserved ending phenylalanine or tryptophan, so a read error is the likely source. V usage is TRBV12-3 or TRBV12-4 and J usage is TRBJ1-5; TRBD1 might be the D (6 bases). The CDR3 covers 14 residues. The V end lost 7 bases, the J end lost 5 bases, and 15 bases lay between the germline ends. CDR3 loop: CASTPQHRDQPQHY. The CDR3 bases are TGTGCCAGCACTCCACAACACAGGGATCAGCCCCAGCATTAT.

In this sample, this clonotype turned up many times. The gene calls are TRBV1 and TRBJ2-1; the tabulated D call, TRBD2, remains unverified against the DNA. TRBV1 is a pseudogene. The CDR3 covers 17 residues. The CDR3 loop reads CTSSLYFSGSGGPEQFF. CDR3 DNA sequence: TGCACCAGCAGCCTCTACTTTAGCGGGAGTGGTGGCCCTGAGCAGTTCTTC.

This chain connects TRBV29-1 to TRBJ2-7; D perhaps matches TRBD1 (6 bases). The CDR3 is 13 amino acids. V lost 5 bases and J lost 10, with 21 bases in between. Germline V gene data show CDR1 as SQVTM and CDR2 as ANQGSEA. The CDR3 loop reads CSVIERGSFKQYF. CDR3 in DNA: TGCAGCGTTATCGAAAGGGGGTCTTTTAAACAGTACTTC.

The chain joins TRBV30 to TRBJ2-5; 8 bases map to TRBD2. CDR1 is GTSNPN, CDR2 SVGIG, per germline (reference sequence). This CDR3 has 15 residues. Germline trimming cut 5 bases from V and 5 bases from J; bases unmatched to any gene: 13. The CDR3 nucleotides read TGTGCCTGGTGTATTGGCCGGGGGGGGAAGGAGACCCAGTACTTC. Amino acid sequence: CAWCIGRGGKETQYF.

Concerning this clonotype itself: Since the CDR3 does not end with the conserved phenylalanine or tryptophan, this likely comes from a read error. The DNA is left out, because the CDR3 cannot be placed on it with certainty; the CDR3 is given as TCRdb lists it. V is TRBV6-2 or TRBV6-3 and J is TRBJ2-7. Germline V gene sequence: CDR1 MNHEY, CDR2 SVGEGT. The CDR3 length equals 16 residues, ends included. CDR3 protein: CASSYSSWFMSGEQYL.

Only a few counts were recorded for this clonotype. The chain's CDR3 is CASSFRRTLAYNEQFF. CDR3 nucleotides: TGTGCCAGCAGCTTCCGTCGCACTCTTGCCTACAATGAGCAGTTCTTC. The V call is TRBV11-3, the J call TRBJ2-1; D call uncertain. Trimming stripped 3 bases from V and 2 bases from J, with 14 bases between. In germline, CDR1 is SGHNT, CDR2 YENEEA. This CDR3 has 16 residues.

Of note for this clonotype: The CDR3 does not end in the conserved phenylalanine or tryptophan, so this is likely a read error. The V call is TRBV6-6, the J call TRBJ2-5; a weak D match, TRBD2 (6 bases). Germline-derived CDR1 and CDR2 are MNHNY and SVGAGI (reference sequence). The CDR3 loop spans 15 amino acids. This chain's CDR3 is CDSNFSGSGWETQYL. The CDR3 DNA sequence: TGTGACAGCAATTTCAGCGGGTCTGGGTGGGAGACCCAGTACCTC.

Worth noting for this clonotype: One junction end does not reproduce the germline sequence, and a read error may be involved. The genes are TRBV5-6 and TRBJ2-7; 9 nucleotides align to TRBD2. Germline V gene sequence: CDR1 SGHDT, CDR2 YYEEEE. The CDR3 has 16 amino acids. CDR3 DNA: TGTGCCAGCAGCTTGATATGGGGCGGGAGGGCTGGGGAGCAGTACTTT. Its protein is CASSLIWGGRAGEQYF.

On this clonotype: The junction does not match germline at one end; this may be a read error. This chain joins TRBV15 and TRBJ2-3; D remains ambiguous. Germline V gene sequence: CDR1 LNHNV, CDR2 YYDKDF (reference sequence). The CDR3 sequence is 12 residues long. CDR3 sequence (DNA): TGTACCACCGTGAAATTCCCAGATACGCAGTGTTTT. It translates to CTTVKFPDTQCF.

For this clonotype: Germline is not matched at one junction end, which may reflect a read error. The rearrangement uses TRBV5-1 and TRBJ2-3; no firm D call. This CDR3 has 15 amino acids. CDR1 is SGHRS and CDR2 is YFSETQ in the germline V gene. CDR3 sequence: CASSLAGQSTDTRYF. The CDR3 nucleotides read TGCGCCAGCAGCTTGGCCGGCCAGTCCACAGATACGCGGTATTTT.

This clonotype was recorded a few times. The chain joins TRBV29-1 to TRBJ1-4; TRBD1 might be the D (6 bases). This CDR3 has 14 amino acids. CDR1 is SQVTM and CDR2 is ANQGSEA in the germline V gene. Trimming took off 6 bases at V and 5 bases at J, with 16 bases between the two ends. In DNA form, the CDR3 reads TGCAGCGTACGAACAGGGCATCCGAATGAAAAACTGTTTTTT. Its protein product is CSVRTGHPNEKLFF.

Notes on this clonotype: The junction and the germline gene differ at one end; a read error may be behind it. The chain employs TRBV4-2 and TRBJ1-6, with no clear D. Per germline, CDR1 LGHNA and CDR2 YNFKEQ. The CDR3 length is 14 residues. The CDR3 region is CAIVTLWGNLPLHF. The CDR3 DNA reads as TGTGCCATTGTGACCTTATGGGGTAATTTACCCCTCCACTTT.

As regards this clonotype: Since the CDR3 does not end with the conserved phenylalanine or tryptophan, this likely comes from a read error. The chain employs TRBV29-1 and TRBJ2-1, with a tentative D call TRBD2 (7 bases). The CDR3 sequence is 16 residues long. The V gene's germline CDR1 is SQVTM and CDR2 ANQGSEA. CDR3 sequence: CRVEAMTRGRGGEQFL. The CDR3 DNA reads TGCAGGGTTGAAGCAATGACTAGGGGGAGGGGGGGTGAGCAGTTCTTA.

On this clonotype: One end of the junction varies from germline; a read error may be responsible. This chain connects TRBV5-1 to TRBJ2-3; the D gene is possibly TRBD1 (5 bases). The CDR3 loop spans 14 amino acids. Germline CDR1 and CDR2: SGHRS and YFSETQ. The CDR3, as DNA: TGCGCCAGCAGCTTGGCCTCAGGGTCCGATACGCATTATTTT. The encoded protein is CASSLASGSDTHYF.

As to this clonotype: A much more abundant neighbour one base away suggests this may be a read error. The chain's CDR3 is CASSHLLTGGGTEAFF. DNA for the CDR3: TGCGCCAGCAGCCACCTCTTGACAGGGGGTGGGACTGAAGCTTTCTTT. This chain connects TRBV5-1 to TRBJ1-1, with 9 positions matching TRBD1. Trimming cost V 4 bases and J 5 bases; bases outside gene matches: 12. The germline V gene encodes CDR1 SGHRS and CDR2 YFSETQ. There are 16 residues in the CDR3.

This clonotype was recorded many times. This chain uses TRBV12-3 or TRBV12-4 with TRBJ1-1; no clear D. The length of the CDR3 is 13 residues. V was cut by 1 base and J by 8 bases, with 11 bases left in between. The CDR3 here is CASSLGRHHEAFF. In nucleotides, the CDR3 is TGTGCCAGCAGTTTAGGCAGGCACCACGAAGCTTTCTTT.